The present T cell receptor (beta chain) was sequenced within a study of T cell responses to AZD1222 COVID-19 vaccine. Overall study results and limits: Spike-specific TCR repertoires showed rising breadth and depth after two AZD1222 doses.

As regards this clone: Its antigen remains unidentified.

Repertoires were generated with immunoSEQ multiplex PCR, while TCRdb's copy carries only in-frame clones and drops some. The profile shows around 170,000 clones, 85% to 95% of them singletons. This CDR3 is built from 15 residues. The V gene end was trimmed by 2 bases and the J gene end by 4 bases; junction bases not matched to a gene: 4. From germline, CDR1 is MNHEY and CDR2 SVGAGI. Material: peripheral blood, obtained 28 days after the second AZD1222 dose. The chain joins TRBV6-5 to TRBJ2-7; 11 positions match TRBD1. This TCR was sampled from an adult who received the AZD1222 COVID-19 vaccine. In DNA, the CDR3 is TGTGCCAGCAGTTACCGGGACAGGGGGTCGTACGAGCAGTACTTC. This gives the protein CASSYRDRGSYEQYF.